The present T cell receptor (beta chain) was sequenced within a study of blood T cell repertoires in COVID-19 (TCRdb year 2020). Concerning the study at large: Collaborator samples came from the United States, Italy and Spain and covered acute and convalescent phases of COVID-19. The prospective study material was composed of cDNA or gDNA derived from T cells, B-cell-depleted T cells, or PBMCs. Deeply sampled blood TCRbeta repertoires from subjects exposed to, actively infected with, or recovered from COVID-19 were included in the dataset. The repertoires were released in a freely available public database intended as a resource for research on the immune response to SARS-CoV-2. The samples were drawn from two sources: the first 160 participants of the ongoing ImmuneRACE study, and 1,254 subjects contributed by 6 global collaborators. A de-identified subject ID, COVID-19 status, age in years and sex were almost always included in the sample metadata. Where available, HLA class I and class II types were taken from metadata supplied by the sample provider and were not determined by assay-based typing. Results the study describes overall, beyond this receptor: The quantity of clinical and demographic metadata differed by source and by participant and was supplied without curation.

As concerns this clone: Its antigen is still unknown. Nothing much larger sits one base from this clone, and base qualities are not available.

One collaborating source in Seattle enrolled patients while the patients were actively infected and followed the patients over time throughout the course of disease. Each collaborating institution followed its own protocols to collect whole blood in K2EDTA tubes. For TCRbeta analysis, collaborator samples were shipped as frozen whole blood, as isolated PBMCs, or as DNA extracted from either sample type. From the germline V gene (reference sequence), CDR1 is LNHNV and CDR2 is YYDKDF. V is pared back by 0 bases and J by 5 bases, with 13 bases lying between the germline termini. From cysteine to phenylalanine, the CDR3 is 15 amino acids long. Only the CDR3 part of the read is kept: 45 bases, read in frame from the first base. TCRbeta CDR3 regions were amplified from genomic DNA using the immunoSEQ Assay, a bias-controlled multiplex PCR. The authors' pipeline ran thus. Nucleated cell counts per sample were estimated from amplification of reference gene primers within the assay. To quantify the absolute abundance of each unique TCRbeta CDR3 rearrangement, sequence reads were collapsed and filtered. Productive Simpson clonality was computed per sample as the square root of Simpson's diversity index over productive rearrangements. TCRdb holds this immuneACCESS table with in-frame rearrangements only. Some clones are missing; in checked studies, unresolved V genes explain under half, and the rest has no known cause. The V and J calls and the clone size are those of that table, but D and trimming were determined from the DNA. Counted in this sample were about 160,000 clones; approximately 81% of them appeared once. The ten largest clones represent 8% to 9% of the sample.

This chain is built from TRBV15 and TRBJ2-5, with TRBD1 tentatively as D gene (6 bases match). The sample comprised peripheral blood. This TCR was recovered from an older woman with COVID-19, enrolled during active disease. The nucleotides are TGTGCCACCAGCAGAGATCCGGCAGGGGATGAGACCCAGTACTTC. It specifies CATSRDPAGDETQYF. Reference TRBV15 and TRBJ2-5 genes cover what lies past the CDR3, so the full variable domain is DAMVIQNPRYQVTQFGKPVTLSCSQTLNHNVMYWYQQKSSQAPKLLFHYYDKDFNNEADTPDNFQSRRPNTSFCFLDIRSPGLGDTAMYLCATSRDPAGDETQYFGPGTRLLVL.